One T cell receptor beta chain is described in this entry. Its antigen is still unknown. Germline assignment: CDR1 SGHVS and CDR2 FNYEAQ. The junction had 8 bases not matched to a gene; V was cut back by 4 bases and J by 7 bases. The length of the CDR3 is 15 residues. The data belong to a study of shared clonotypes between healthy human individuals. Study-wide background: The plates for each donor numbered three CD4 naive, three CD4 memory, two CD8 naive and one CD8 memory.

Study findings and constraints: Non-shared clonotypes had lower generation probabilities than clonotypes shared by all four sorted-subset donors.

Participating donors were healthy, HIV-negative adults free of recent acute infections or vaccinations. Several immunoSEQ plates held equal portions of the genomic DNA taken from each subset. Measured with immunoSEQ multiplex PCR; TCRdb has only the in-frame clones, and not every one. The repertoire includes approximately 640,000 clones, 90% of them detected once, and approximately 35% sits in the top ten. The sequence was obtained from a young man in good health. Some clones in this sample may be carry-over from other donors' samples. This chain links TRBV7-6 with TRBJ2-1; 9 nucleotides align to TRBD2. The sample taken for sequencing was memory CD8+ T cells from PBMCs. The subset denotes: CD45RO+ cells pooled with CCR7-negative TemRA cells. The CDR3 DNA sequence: TGTGCCAGCAGCTCTACAGGACTAGCGCCTAATGAGCAGTTCTTC. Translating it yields CASSSTGLAPNEQFF.